The 13 T cell receptor beta chains below all came from one sample that was sequenced in a study of human T cells and chemical hapten exposure. The starting material, unfractionated whole blood, was used for total RNA extraction. Unique molecular identifiers were linked by the library to individual cDNA molecules. TCRdb re-called the reads through MiXCR, storing one row per CDR3 protein. The repertoire holds under 800 distinct CDR3 sequences, with 70% to 90% as singletons. Sequenced material: whole blood. The receptors originated from a human donor with alopecia, or a healthy volunteer (not recorded which). Some clones in this sample may be carry-over from other donors' samples. This table probably holds off-target reads from a library built for another chain.

This clonotype was recorded a few times. The chain employs TRBV20-1 and TRBJ2-3; 8 positions agree with TRBD2. The V gene end was trimmed by 6 bases and the J gene end by 0 bases; junction bases not matched to a gene: 14. The CDR3 contains 17 residues. Germline V gene data show CDR1 as DFQATT and CDR2 as SNEGSKA (reference sequence). CDR3 protein: CSAEPPSGSGSTDTQYF. The CDR3 coding sequence is TGCAGTGCCGAACCACCGAGCGGGAGTGGGAGCACAGATACGCAGTATTTT.

The chain employs TRBV27 and TRBJ2-1; no clear D. CDR1 and CDR2 from the germline V gene are MNHEY and SMNVEV (reference sequence). This CDR3 has 11 residues. V shed 8 bases and J shed 10 bases, with 12 bases lying between them. The CDR3 is CASGPSPEQFF. Written as DNA, the CDR3 is TGTGCCAGCGGACCCTCCCCGGAGCAGTTCTTC.

CDR3 in DNA: TGCGCCAGCAGCTTGCGGCAGGTAAACACTGAAGCTTTCTTT. Protein: CASSLRQVNTEAFF. V gene TRBV5-1 combines with J gene TRBJ1-1; D is undetermined. Trimming left V 1 base short and J 2 bases short, with 9 bases between. This CDR3 is 14 amino acids long. Germline V gene data show CDR1 as SGHRS and CDR2 as YFSETQ.

The chain has TRBV20-1 and TRBJ2-1; TRBD2 is a possible D gene (5 bases). Trimming cost V 3 bases and J 3 bases, with 18 bases left between them. This CDR3 has 16 residues. The germline gives CDR1 DFQATT, CDR2 SNEGSKA (reference sequence). The CDR3 DNA is TGCAGTGCTAGTGGCGGGTACTCCTGGGGCTACAATGAGCAGTTCTTC. Protein: CSASGGYSWGYNEQFF.

A note on this clonotype: Compared with germline, one end of the junction differs, possibly owing to a read error. The chain couples TRBV9 to TRBJ2-7, with 9 bases that match TRBD1. This CDR3 has 15 amino acids. Germline V gene sequence: CDR1 SGDLS, CDR2 YYNGEE. Here the CDR3 DNA reads TGTGGCAGCAGCCCGAGACAGGGGGGCTACTACGAGCAGTACTTC. Encoded protein: CGSSPRQGGYYEQYF.

The chain links TRBV20-1 to TRBJ2-4; D possibly corresponds to TRBD2 (5 bases). The ends were cut back, 3 bases at V and 0 bases at J, with 12 bases in the middle. Germline loops: CDR1 DFQATT, CDR2 SNEGSKA (reference sequence). This CDR3 comprises 15 residues. CDR3 in amino acids: CSASETGRAKNIQYF. CDR3 in DNA: TGCAGTGCTAGTGAGACGGGGAGAGCCAAAAACATTCAGTACTTC.

The genes are TRBV27 and TRBJ2-7, with D hard to call. Germline-derived CDR1 and CDR2 are MNHEY and SMNVEV (reference sequence). The CDR3 spans 15 residues. With 6 bases removed from V and 5 bases from J, the gap between germline ends came to 20 bases. CDR3 in DNA: TGTGCCAGCAGGTTTCACCCCTTTGATCCCGACGAGCAGTACTTC. Its protein product is CASRFHPFDPDEQYF.

The chain links TRBV29-1 to TRBJ1-1, with D tentatively TRBD1 (5 bases). CDR3 length equals 13 residues. Trimming cost V 4 bases and J 10 bases, with 19 bases left between them. Germline V gene sequence: CDR1 SQVTM, CDR2 ANQGSEA. The chain's CDR3 is CSVVGDGASGAFF. CDR3 bases: TGCAGCGTTGTGGGGGATGGAGCCTCTGGAGCTTTCTTT.

The V call is TRBV3-1, the J call TRBJ1-4; TRBD1 is a possible D gene (5 bases). CDR1 is LGHDT and CDR2 is YNNKEL in the germline V gene (reference sequence). This CDR3 has 13 amino acids. Trimming left V 6 bases short and J 4 bases short, with 9 bases between. The CDR3 DNA is TGTGCCAGCAGAGGGGAGGGTAATGAAAAACTGTTTTTT. It encodes CASRGEGNEKLFF. Looking up the rest from reference TRBV3-1 and TRBJ1-4 gives the full variable domain: DTAVSQTPKYLVTQMGNDKSIKCEQNLGHDTMYWYKQDSKKFLKIMFSYNNKELIINETVPNRFSPKSPDKAHLNLHINSLELGDSAVYFCASRGEGNEKLFFGSGTQLSVL.

The CDR3 here is CASSLEPGDAYEQYF. The CDR3 coding sequence is TGTGCCAGCAGCTTAGAGCCAGGAGACGCCTACGAGCAGTACTTC. This chain links TRBV7-8 with TRBJ2-7; D unresolved. Per germline, CDR1 SGHVS and CDR2 FQNEAQ. Trimming took off 1 base at V and 2 bases at J, with 12 bases between the two ends. The length of the CDR3 is 15 residues.

This chain joins TRBV5-5 and TRBJ1-4, with D uncertain. Germline V gene data show CDR1 as SGHKS and CDR2 as YYEKEE (reference sequence). Deletions cut 0 bases from V and 5 bases from J, with 8 bases between. The length of the CDR3 is 14 residues. In nucleotides, the CDR3 is TGTGCCAGCAGCTTGGTTCAGCGAAATGAAAAACTGTTTTTT. This encodes CASSLVQRNEKLFF.

The chain links TRBV18 to TRBJ2-2, with D possibly being TRBD1 (5 bases). From germline, CDR1 is KGHSH and CDR2 LQKENI. V was pared by 2 bases and J by 1 base, with 8 bases between. This CDR3 spans 15 amino acids. CDR3 region: CASSPTGQNTGELFF. CDR3 DNA sequence: TGTGCCAGCTCACCAACAGGACAGAACACCGGGGAGCTGTTTTTT.

The chain links TRBV12-3 or TRBV12-4 to TRBJ2-7; weak D call: TRBD1 (6 bases). The CDR3 is made up of 14 amino acids. V shed 6 bases and J shed 3 bases, with 15 bases lying between them. The CDR3 loop reads CASSPVDRDYEQYF. In DNA, the CDR3 is TGTGCCAGCAGCCCCGTGGACAGAGACTACGAGCAGTACTTC.